This T cell receptor (beta chain) was documented in a study of T cell responses to AZD1222 COVID-19 vaccine. Some clones are missing from TCRdb's copy, which holds only in-frame ones; the method was immunoSEQ multiplex PCR. Of about 150,000 clones in the sample, more than 90% were seen once. With respect to this clone: The sample carries other DNA sequences with the same CDR3.

The germline V gene has CDR1 SGHNT and CDR2 YYREEE (reference sequence). Trimming shortened V by 0 bases and J by 5 bases, and 2 bases separated the two germline ends. The CDR3 is 11 residues long. This TCR came from an adult who received the AZD1222 COVID-19 vaccine. Material: peripheral blood, obtained 28 days after the second AZD1222 dose. The V call is TRBV5-4, the J call TRBJ2-5; D is ambiguous. The CDR3 DNA sequence: TGTGCCAGCAGCTTGGAGGAGACCCAGTACTTC. Encoded protein: CASSLEETQYF.